These T cell receptor beta chains were read from a single sample in a study of cytomegalovirus exposure and HLA in healthy donors. Assay: immunoSEQ multiplex PCR; the TCRdb copy retains only in-frame clones and omits some. The sample includes about 180,000 clones, 77% of them seen just once. Sequencing was performed on PBMCs. Receptors were obtained from a woman aged 60 to 75 in good health and CMV-seropositive. CDR3s include the opening cysteine and the closing phenylalanine or tryptophan. A D gene is named only where the DNA matches it firmly. Size tells how often a clone was seen (once, few, many) or the class of an expanded clone, and some rows leave it out.

d_call	clone_size	j_call	v_call	cdr3_nt	cdr3_aa
TRBD2	-	TRBJ2-2	TRBV11-3	TGTGCCAGCAGCTCGCCCGGTAGCGGGGGGGCCCCCGGGGAGCTGTTTTTT	CASSSPGSGGAPGELFF
TRBD2	-	TRBJ2-3	TRBV5-1	TGCGCCAGCACCACCGGGACTAGCGGGAGGACTAGCACAGATACGCAGTATTTT	CASTTGTSGRTSTDTQYF
TRBD2	-	TRBJ2-1	TRBV9	TGTGCCAGCAGCGACTTACTAGCGGGAGGCACAGACAATGAGCAGTTCTTC	CASSDLLAGGTDNEQFF
TRBD2	few	TRBJ2-1	TRBV5-4	TGTGCCAGCAGCTGGGGGGGTAGCGGGAGGGCCTACAATGAGCAGTTCTTC	CASSWGGSGRAYNEQFF
TRBD1	-	TRBJ1-1	TRBV18	TGTGCCAGCTCACTCAAGGTGGGTCCAGGGGGGAACACTGAAGCTTTCTTT	CASSLKVGPGGNTEAFF
TRBD1	-	TRBJ1-1	TRBV30	TGTGCCTGGGACGGACAGGGGGGTACTGAAGCTTTCTTT	CAWDGQGGTEAFF
TRBD1	-	TRBJ1-6	TRBV15	TGTGCCACCAGCTTGCCGGGACAGGTTAATTCACCCCTCCACTTT	CATSLPGQVNSPLHF
TRBD1	-	TRBJ1-6	TRBV5-8	TGTGCCAGCAGCTTACCGGGACAGTATAATTCACCCCTCCACTTT	CASSLPGQYNSPLHF
-	-	TRBJ2-4	TRBV6-5	TGTGCCAGCAGTTACACCAACTCCGGCGGGGACATTCAGTACTTC	CASSYTNSGGDIQYF
-	-	TRBJ1-5	TRBV19	TGTGCCAGTAGCCCTTACCGGACAGCCCCCGGCAATCAGCCCCAGCATTTT	CASSPYRTAPGNQPQHF
-	-	TRBJ2-7	TRBV4-2	TGTGCCAGCAGCCAAGAAAGCCGTTTGGCAGGGTCGACGGACGAGCAGTACTTC	CASSQESRLAGSTDEQYF
-	-	TRBJ1-1	TRBV25-1	TGTGCCAGCAGTGAATTTGAGGGTCGGACTGAAGCTTTCTTT	CASSEFEGRTEAFF
-	-	TRBJ2-7	TRBV4-3	TGCGCCAGCAGCCAAGAGGGGCAAGCCACCGCCTACGAGCAGTACTTC	CASSQEGQATAYEQYF
TRBD2	few	TRBJ2-7	TRBV6-6	TGTGCCACGGGCGGGGGAGCGAGGGAGCAGTACTTC	CATGGGAREQYF
-	-	TRBJ2-7	TRBV5-1	TGCGCCAGCAGCTTGGCCGGAGGGGGGGGCGAGCAGTACTTC	CASSLAGGGGEQYF
-	-	TRBJ1-4	TRBV30	TGTGCCTGGAGTAACAGGGTCGTGAATGAAAAACTGTTTTTT	CAWSNRVVNEKLFF
TRBD1	-	TRBJ2-5	TRBV19	TGTGCCAGTAGTATTGAGGGGGCGCGTAAGGAGACCCAGTACTTC	CASSIEGARKETQYF
-	-	TRBJ1-4	TRBV28	TGTGCCAGCCGGAGGACTCTCTCGGGGGGCAATGAAAAACTGTTTTTT	CASRRTLSGGNEKLFF
-	-	TRBJ2-5	TRBV5-5	TGTGCCAGCAGCTTCCCAGGGGTTGAGACCCAGTACTTC	CASSFPGVETQYF
TRBD2	once	TRBJ2-3	TRBV7-9	TGTGCCAGCAGCTTACTTTACAGAGCGGGGGACACAGATACGCAGTATTTT	CASSLLYRAGDTDTQYF
TRBD1	-	TRBJ2-1	TRBV23-1	TGCGCCAGCAGGTCCAGGGACAGGGGTATGTTTTTAGGCAATGAGCAGTTCTTC	CASRSRDRGMFLGNEQFF
-	once	TRBJ2-1	TRBV7-8	TGTGCCAGCAGCTTAGAACGCCTGGCTGGGGCAGGTCTGTCGGATGAGCAGTTCTTC	CASSLERLAGAGLSDEQFF
-	few	TRBJ2-7	TRBV27	TGTGCCAGCAGTTTTGAGGGTACCTACGAGCAGTACTTC	CASSFEGTYEQYF
-	-	TRBJ1-1	TRBV27	TGTGCCAGCAGTTTCTCGGTGGACACTGAAGCTTTCTTT	CASSFSVDTEAFF
TRBD2	-	TRBJ2-3	TRBV11-2	TGTGCCAGCAGCTCGGGAGTTGTAGCGGGGGGGAGCACAGATACGCAGTATTTT	CASSSGVVAGGSTDTQYF
TRBD1	-	TRBJ1-1	TRBV4-2	TGTGCCAGCAGCCAAGTCGGGCAGGGGGCTGAAGCTTTCTTT	CASSQVGQGAEAFF
-	-	TRBJ1-6	TRBV19	TGTGCCAGTAGTAATGAAGAAAGGAGCTCCTATAATTCACCCCTCCACTTT	CASSNEERSSYNSPLHF
-	once	TRBJ2-1	TRBV7-3	TGTGCCAGCAGCCATGACAGAGACAATGAGCAGTTCTTC	CASSHDRDNEQFF
TRBD2	-	TRBJ2-5	TRBV6-6	TGTGCCAGCATTAGCGGGAGTTGGGAGACCCAGTACTTC	CASISGSWETQYF
TRBD2	-	TRBJ2-5	TRBV27	TGTGCCAGCACCGGGGGGGGACAAGAGACCCAGTACTTC	CASTGGGQETQYF
TRBD1	-	TRBJ2-5	TRBV5-6	TGTGCCAGCAGCCCCGACAGGGGGCTTCAAGAGACCCAGTACTTC	CASSPDRGLQETQYF
-	-	TRBJ2-7	TRBV7-2	TGTGCCAGCAGCTTAGTTGGCGGGGGCTCCTACTCCTACGAGCAGTACTTC	CASSLVGGGSYSYEQYF
-	-	TRBJ2-7	TRBV28	TGTGCCAGCAGTACTGGGGACAAGCCCTACGAGCAGTACTTC	CASSTGDKPYEQYF
TRBD1	-	TRBJ2-7	TRBV9	TGTGCCAGCAGCATCCGGACAGGCCCCTACGAGCAGTACTTC	CASSIRTGPYEQYF
TRBD1	-	TRBJ1-4	TRBV5-6	TGTGCCAGCACAGACTACAGGGGGCGAGAAAAACTGTTTTTT	CASTDYRGREKLFF
-	few	TRBJ1-1	TRBV5-6	TGTGCCAGCAGACAGGGTTTGGGGGTGCGGAACACTGAAGCTTTCTTT	CASRQGLGVRNTEAFF
-	few	TRBJ2-3	TRBV7-7	TGTGCTAGCAGCTTAGTACCAGGGTCGACAGATACGCAGTATTTT	CASSLVPGSTDTQYF
-	-	TRBJ2-7	TRBV21-1	TGTGCCAGCAGCGGAATCTCAGGGGTGGACTACGAGCAGTACTTC	CASSGISGVDYEQYF
-	few	TRBJ2-2	TRBV28	TGTGCCAGCACCCCGGGGGGACAGGTCGGGGAGCTGTTTTTT	CASTPGGQVGELFF
-	-	TRBJ2-7	TRBV25-1	TGTGCCAGCAGTGAAAGGTACGGGAGCTCCTACGAGCAGTACTTC	CASSERYGSSYEQYF
TRBD2	once	TRBJ2-1	TRBV19	TGTGCCAGTAGTGCCCGCACTAGCGGGAACTCCTACAATGAGCAGTTCTTC	CASSARTSGNSYNEQFF
-	-	TRBJ2-3	TRBV11-3	TGTGCCAGCAGCTTAAATCAGGGCACAGATACGCAGTATTTT	CASSLNQGTDTQYF
TRBD2	few	TRBJ2-1	TRBV28	TGTGCCAGCAGTTCCCCTAGCGGGAGCTCCTACAATGAGCAGTTCTTC	CASSSPSGSSYNEQFF
-	-	TRBJ1-5	TRBV28	TGTGCCAGCAGTCCACAGCAAGGGGCCGGCAATCAGCCCCAGCATTTT	CASSPQQGAGNQPQHF
TRBD2	-	TRBJ2-1	TRBV9	TGTGCCAGCAGCACGTCCGGGACTAGCAGGAATGAGCAGTTCTTC	CASSTSGTSRNEQFF
-	-	TRBJ2-4	TRBV29-1	TGCAGCGTTGGACAAGACATTCAGTACTTC	CSVGQDIQYF
TRBD1	-	TRBJ2-5	TRBV10-3	TGTGCCATCAGGGACAGGGAAGAGACCCAGTACTTC	CAIRDREETQYF
TRBD2	-	TRBJ2-5	TRBV14	TGTGCCAGCAGCCAGGCCCGGGGTAGCGGGACGCAAGAGACCCAGTACTTC	CASSQARGSGTQETQYF
-	-	TRBJ1-6	TRBV27	TGTGCCAGCAGCTCTGACAGGATGGGGTCCTATAATTCACCCCTCCACTTT	CASSSDRMGSYNSPLHF
TRBD1	-	TRBJ2-6	TRBV28	TGTGCCAGCCGGACAGGGGGTTTATCTGGGGCCAACGGCCTGACTTTC	CASRTGGLSGANGLTF
TRBD1	once	TRBJ1-2	TRBV2	TGTGCCAGCAGCAGGGACAGGGGGCCGGACACCTTC	CASSRDRGPDTF
-	-	TRBJ1-1	TRBV25-1	TGTGCCAGCAGTAAGGGGGGGGCGCGGACTGAAGCTTTCTTT	CASSKGGARTEAFF
-	-	TRBJ1-4	TRBV7-9	TGTGCCAGCAAAGGGGGGGCGCTGGAAAAACTGTTTTTT	CASKGGALEKLFF
-	-	TRBJ2-7	TRBV5-1	TGCGCCAGCAGCTTGTTCTTCTACGAGCAGTACTTC	CASSLFFYEQYF
-	-	TRBJ1-5	TRBV18	TGTGCCAGCTCACCACAGCGGGGCAATCAGCCCCAGCATTTT	CASSPQRGNQPQHF
-	-	TRBJ2-7	TRBV9	TGTGCCAGCAGCGTAGCTGGGGATGGGGCTTACGAGCAGTACTTC	CASSVAGDGAYEQYF
-	-	TRBJ2-4	TRBV29-1	TGCAGCGTTGCGGACAGTGCGCAAAACATTCAGTACTTC	CSVADSAQNIQYF